Each of the 9 T cell receptor beta chains below was sequenced from the same sample in a study of graft-versus-host responses after intestinal transplantation. The repertoire was sequenced with immunoSEQ multiplex PCR; TCRdb's copy has only in-frame clones and lacks some. The table includes more than 85,000 clones, about 92% detected once. No antigen is known for these receptors. Sequenced here: unstimulated CD8+ T cells sorted from spleen or lymph node cells, sampled before intestinal transplant. The receptors originated from a human donor who received an intestinal transplant.

The count of this clone is one. This chain links TRBV13 with TRBJ2-1, with 10 bases identical to TRBD1. The germline CDR1 and CDR2 sequences are PRHDT and FYEKMQ (reference sequence). CDR3 length equals 17 residues. J lost 0 bases, V lost 5 bases, and 7 bases had no gene match. CDR3 sequence: CASSPGTGAVSYNEQFF. For the CDR3, the DNA is TGTGCCAGCAGCCCAGGGACAGGGGCCGTCTCCTACAATGAGCAGTTCTTC.

The chain couples TRBV7-8 to TRBJ2-7, with 8 positions matching TRBD1. Per germline, CDR1 SGHVS and CDR2 FQNEAQ. V was clipped by 5 bases and J by 1 base; unmatched bases: 7. The CDR3 totals 15 residues. DNA for the CDR3: TGTGCCAGCAGCCCGCGGACAGGGTCGTCCTACGAGCAGTACTTC. Translating it yields CASSPRTGSSYEQYF.

This clone was seen once. This sequence joins TRBV11-2 and TRBJ2-7, with a possible D match to TRBD1 (5 bases). The germline CDR1 and CDR2 sequences are SGHAT and FQNNGV. CDR3 length: 15 amino acids. Trimming removed 3 bases at V and 0 bases at J, with 12 bases between. This chain's CDR3 is CASSLSQDISYEQYF. CDR3 nucleotides: TGTGCCAGCAGCTTGAGTCAGGACATCTCCTACGAGCAGTACTTC.

V is TRBV2 and J is TRBJ1-5; no firm D call. The CDR3 loop spans 17 amino acids. CDR1 SNHLY and CDR2 FYNNEI come from the germline V gene. With 5 bases removed from V and 5 bases from J, the gap between germline ends came to 22 bases. This CDR3 reads CASSKGTGSSTYQPQHF. The CDR3 DNA is TGTGCCAGCAGTAAGGGTACGGGGTCTTCCACTTATCAGCCCCAGCATTTT.

The V call is TRBV2, the J call TRBJ2-1; 9 bases match TRBD1. This CDR3 is 13 amino acids long. The germline gives CDR1 SNHLY, CDR2 FYNNEI. The V and J ends lost 7 bases and 9 bases, in that order; junction bases with no gene match: 7. The CDR3 DNA reads as TGTGCCAGCATTGGGGACAGGGATTTTGAGCAGTTCTTC. This gives the protein CASIGDRDFEQFF.

The chain links TRBV11-3 to TRBJ2-1; weak D call: TRBD2 (5 bases). Germline lookup yields CDR1 SGHNT and CDR2 YENEEA. The CDR3 is 17 residues long. Trimming removed 5 bases at V and 6 bases at J, with 23 bases between. The DNA of the CDR3 is TGTGCCAGCAGCCCCAGGAAGTGGTTCAGCGGTCCCAATGAGCAGTTCTTC. Residues: CASSPRKWFSGPNEQFF.

The chain uses TRBV12-5 and TRBJ2-7, with D unclear. From germline, CDR1 is LGHNT and CDR2 FRNRAP. This CDR3 is 17 amino acids long. With 0 bases removed from V and 4 bases from J, the gap between germline ends came to 19 bases. The CDR3 reads CASGLVAGPHQEYEQYF. The CDR3 nucleotides are TGTGCTAGTGGTTTGGTGGCTGGGCCCCACCAAGAATACGAGCAGTACTTC.

This chain connects TRBV4-1 to TRBJ1-3; D might be TRBD1 (6 bases). Trimming cost V 0 bases and J 6 bases, with 15 bases left between them. There are 16 residues in the CDR3. Germline CDR1 and CDR2: MGHRA and YSYEKL. CDR3 bases: TGCGCCAGCAGCCAAGAAGGGACATCTCAAGAAAACACCATATATTTT. Encoded protein: CASSQEGTSQENTIYF.

This sequence joins TRBV30 and TRBJ1-1, with TRBD1 matching over 8 bases. The CDR3 sequence is 13 residues long. With V trimmed by 5 bases and J by 10 bases, 12 bases remained unmatched. In germline, CDR1 is GTSNPN, CDR2 SVGIG (reference sequence). CDR3 DNA sequence: TGTGCCTGGGAAAGTACCAGGGGGCGTTTAGCTTTCTTT. Encoded protein: CAWESTRGRLAFF.